The clone carrying this T cell receptor beta chain was picked up one time. No antigen is known for it. This specimen belongs to a study of OX40 agonist ivuxolimab in advanced cancers. Study at large: Clinicians treated patients with ivuxolimab, an agonistic anti-OX40 (CD134) antibody.

Study observations and caveats: At 0.1 to 3.0 mg/kg and by week 6, clonal expansion occurred in CD4+ and CD8+ blood T cells.

The germline gives CDR1 MRHNA, CDR2 SNTAGT. CDR3 size: 16 residues. Losses at the gene ends were 5 bases for V and 4 bases for J; bases not matched to a gene: 10. The method was immunoSEQ multiplex PCR; TCRdb's version includes in-frame clones alone and lacks a portion of them. The table records 90,000 to 100,000 clones, 70% to 90% of them present only once. The rearrangement uses TRBV6-4 and TRBJ1-2; 10 bases are shared with TRBD1. Sequenced here: CD4+ or CD8+ T cells sorted from blood, sampled in a trial of the OX40 agonist ivuxolimab. The sequence derives from an adult with an advanced solid tumor such as melanoma, head and neck, liver or kidney cancer. DNA of the CDR3: TGTGCCAGCAGTCCCGTAACGGGGACAGGGGCCTATGGCTACACCTTC. Protein sequence: CASSPVTGTGAYGYTF.